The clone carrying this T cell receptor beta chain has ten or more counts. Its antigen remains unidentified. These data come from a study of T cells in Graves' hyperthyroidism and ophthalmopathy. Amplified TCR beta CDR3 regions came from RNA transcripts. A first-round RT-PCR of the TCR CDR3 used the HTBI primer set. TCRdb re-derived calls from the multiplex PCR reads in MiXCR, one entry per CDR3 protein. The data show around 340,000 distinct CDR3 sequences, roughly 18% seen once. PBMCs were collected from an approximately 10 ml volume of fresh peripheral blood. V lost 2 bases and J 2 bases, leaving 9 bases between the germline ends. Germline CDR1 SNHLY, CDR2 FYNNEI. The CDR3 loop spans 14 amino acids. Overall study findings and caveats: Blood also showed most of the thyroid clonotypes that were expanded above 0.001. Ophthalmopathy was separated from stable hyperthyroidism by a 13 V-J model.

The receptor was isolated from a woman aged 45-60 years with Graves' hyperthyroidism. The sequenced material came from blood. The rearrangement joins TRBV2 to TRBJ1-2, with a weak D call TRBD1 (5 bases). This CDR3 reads CASSEQGSNYGYTF. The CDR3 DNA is TGTGCCAGCAGTGAACAGGGCTCCAACTATGGCTACACCTTC.